This T cell receptor beta chain was captured in a study of T cell responses to AZD1222 COVID-19 vaccine. The study's findings and limits: The donor group comprised mostly white British people and more females; the analysis possibly underestimated clonal diversity. Regions 160-218 and 743-854 dominated among vaccine-associated CD4 TCRs spanning spike. Elevations in Spike-specific TCR breadth and depth followed administration of two AZD1222 doses.

Germline loops: CDR1 MDHEN, CDR2 SYDVKM. The CDR3 totals 14 residues. V gave up 6 bases and J gave up 1 base; unmatched junction bases: 3. Pooling covered second doses at about 4 or about 12 weeks. Comments on this clone: Its specificity is not known.

Sequencing was performed with immunoSEQ multiplex PCR; in TCRdb, only in-frame clones are kept and a portion is missing. The table has more than 75,000 clones, around four fifths seen once. This clonotype originated in an adult who received the AZD1222 COVID-19 vaccine. The chain combines TRBV28 with TRBJ2-7; the match to TRBD2 covers 10 bases. The sample here was peripheral blood, taken 28 days after the second AZD1222 dose. The CDR3 protein is CASSPSGSSYEQYF. In DNA, the CDR3 is TGTGCCAGCAGCCCTAGCGGGAGTTCCTACGAGCAGTACTTC.